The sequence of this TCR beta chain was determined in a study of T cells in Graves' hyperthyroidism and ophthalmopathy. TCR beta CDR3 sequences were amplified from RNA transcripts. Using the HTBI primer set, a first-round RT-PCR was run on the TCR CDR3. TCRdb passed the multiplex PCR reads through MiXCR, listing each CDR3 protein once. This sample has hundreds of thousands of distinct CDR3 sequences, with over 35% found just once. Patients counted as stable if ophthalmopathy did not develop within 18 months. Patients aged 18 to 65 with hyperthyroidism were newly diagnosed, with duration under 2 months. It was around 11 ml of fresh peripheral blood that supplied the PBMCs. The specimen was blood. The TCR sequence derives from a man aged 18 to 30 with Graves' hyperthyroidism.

The CDR3 here is CASSPGPALEQYF. In nucleotides, the CDR3 is TGTGCCAGCAGTCCTGGACCAGCACTGGAGCAGTACTTC. This sequence joins TRBV2 and TRBJ2-7; D is uncertain. This CDR3 region has 13 residues. The V end was cut by 5 bases, the J end by 7 bases, with 15 bases between. The germline V gene has CDR1 SNHLY and CDR2 FYNNEI. The full variable domain, its missing parts supplied by reference TRBV2 and TRBJ2-7, is EPEVTQTPSHQVTQMGQEVILRCVPISNHLYFYWYRQILGQKVEFLVSFYNNEISEKSEIFDDQFSVERPDGSNFTLKIRSTKLEDSAMYFCASSPGPALEQYFGPGTRLTVT.